This T cell receptor (beta chain) was documented in a study of identical twins. CDR3 length: 10 amino acids. Each CDR3 protein gets one entry after TCRdb re-called the 5' RACE reads with MiXCR. The sample yields 1.5 million to 2 million distinct CDR3 sequences, around 29% seen once. The source material was cord blood. The chain combines TRBV21-1 with TRBJ2-7; TRBD1 is the table's D call and was not checked against the DNA. TRBV21-1 constitutes a pseudogene. The origin of this receptor is a newborn girl in good health. CDR3 sequence: CASPCDEQYF. CDR3 nucleotide sequence: TGTGCCAGCCCCTGCGACGAGCAGTACTTC.